This T cell receptor beta chain was captured in a study of T cell repertoires in cytomegalovirus infection. Study findings and constraints: In two of eight donors, the top clonotype was HLA-C-restricted CMV-specific.

TCRdb redid the calling of the reads with MiXCR, one entry per CDR3 protein. The table includes some 500,000 distinct CDR3 sequences, 33% detected once. Germline V CDR1 and CDR2: LNHDA, SQIVND (reference sequence). Trimming at V came to 7 bases and at J to 2 bases, leaving 7 bases not matched to a gene. This CDR3 comprises 15 residues. This clonotype came up a few times. Its matching antigen is unknown. The clonotype comes from a human donor in good health (CMV status not recorded). Some clones in this sample may be carry-over from other donors' samples. The sequences come from cultured PBMCs, collected from culture after CMV antigen stimulation. This chain connects TRBV19 to TRBJ1-3; TRBD1 aligns across 8 bases. The CDR3 region is CASTLRTGTGNTIYF. The CDR3 bases are TGTGCCAGTACCCTTAGGACAGGGACTGGAAACACCATATATTTT. The complete variable domain, with remaining parts taken from reference TRBV19 and TRBJ1-3, reads DGGITQSPKYLFRKEGQNVTLSCEQNLNHDAMYWYRQDPGQGLRLIYYSQIVNDFQKGDIAEGYSVSREKKESFPLTVTSAQKNPTAFYLCASTLRTGTGNTIYFGEGSWLTVV.